Shown below are 15 T cell receptor beta chains from a single sample sequenced in a study of shared clonotypes between healthy human individuals. Here immunoSEQ multiplex PCR was the method, and the copy in TCRdb shows in-frame clones only, minus some. The sample lists 1 million to 1.3 million clones, around three quarters seen once, with 0.5% to 0.65% in the top ten. Sample: memory CD4+ T cells from PBMCs. Subset here: CD45RA-negative fraction. The receptors here all came from a man between 18 and 35 years old in good health. Some clones in this sample may be carry-over from other donors' samples.

The J gene is TRBJ2-1, the V gene TRBV7-9; 9 nucleotides agree with TRBD2. The length of the CDR3 is 14 residues. CDR1 is SEHNR, CDR2 FQNEAQ, per germline (reference sequence). Trimming at V came to 5 bases and at J to 3 bases, leaving 2 bases not matched to a gene. This chain's CDR3 is CASSLTSGYNEQFF. The CDR3 bases are TGTGCCAGCAGCCTGACTAGCGGCTACAATGAGCAGTTCTTC.

The chain links TRBV5-1 to TRBJ2-6, with D perhaps TRBD2 (5 bases). The ends were cut back, 6 bases at V and 4 bases at J, with 11 bases in the middle. This CDR3 is 14 amino acids long. The germline V gene encodes CDR1 SGHRS and CDR2 YFSETQ. CDR3 in amino acids: CASKRSGGANVLTF. CDR3 DNA: TGCGCCAGCAAGAGATCGGGAGGGGCCAACGTCCTGACTTTC.

This clone was seen once. This chain connects TRBV5-1 to TRBJ2-7; D uncertain. V dropped 2 bases and J dropped 0 bases, with 9 bases sitting between them. CDR3 length: 14 residues. Germline CDR1 reads SGHRS; CDR2 reads YFSETQ. The CDR3 sequence: CASSLNPSSYEQYF. CDR3 nucleotides: TGCGCCAGCAGCTTAAACCCGAGCTCCTACGAGCAGTACTTC.

The chain links TRBV5-4 to TRBJ2-1; D is unresolved. The CDR3 contains 15 residues. CDR1 is SGHNT, CDR2 YYREEE, per germline (reference sequence). V gave up 4 bases and J gave up 4 bases, with 15 bases separating them. The DNA for the CDR3 is TGTGCCAGCAGCACGCAGGATACCGGGTACAATGAGCAGTTCTTC. Its protein is CASSTQDTGYNEQFF.

In this sample, this clone turned up a few times. V usage is TRBV10-1 and J usage is TRBJ2-7; 10 positions match TRBD1. V shed 5 bases and J 5 bases; nucleotides not matched to a gene: 6. This CDR3 comprises 14 residues. Germline V gives CDR1 WNHNN, CDR2 SYGVQD (reference sequence). The CDR3 here is CASSPGTGVNEQYF. The DNA for the CDR3 is TGCGCCAGCAGTCCCGGGACAGGGGTAAACGAGCAGTACTTC.

The chain combines TRBV6-4 with TRBJ2-1; 14 bases align to TRBD2. Germline V gene data show CDR1 as MRHNA and CDR2 as SNTAGT. Trimming cost V 3 bases and J 7 bases; bases outside gene matches: 11. The CDR3 runs to 18 residues. CDR3 sequence (DNA): TGTGCCAGCAGTGAGGGCCTGGGACTAGCGGGAGCGGGGAATGAGCAGTTCTTC. This sequence encodes CASSEGLGLAGAGNEQFF.

With regard to this clone: This probably arose from a read error, given a far larger clone one base away. The gene calls are TRBV4-1 and TRBJ1-2, with 7 bases matching TRBD1. CDR3 size: 16 residues. The germline V gene has CDR1 MGHRA and CDR2 YSYEKL. The ends lost 3 bases at V and 1 base at J; junction bases unmatched: 8. This CDR3 reads CASSQTGTEGNYGYTF. The CDR3 DNA reads TGCGCCAGCAGCCAGACCGGGACAGAGGGTAACTATGGCTACACCTTC.

This chain links TRBV15 with TRBJ2-2, with D unclear. This CDR3 spans 13 amino acids. Trimming shortened V by 0 bases and J by 13 bases, and 12 bases separated the two germline ends. From germline, CDR1 is LNHNV and CDR2 YYDKDF (reference sequence). Here the CDR3 DNA reads TGTGCCACCAGCAGAGAACCACTCAACTGGCTGTTTTTT. Translating it yields CATSREPLNWLFF.

The chain recombines TRBV27 with TRBJ1-2; no clear D. The germline V gene has CDR1 MNHEY and CDR2 SMNVEV (reference sequence). V gave up 5 bases and J gave up 7 bases, with 20 bases separating them. CDR3 size: 15 residues. CDR3 DNA sequence: TGTGCCAGCAGTCCCTTCGCCATTAATGGAGGTGGCTACACCTTC. This translates into CASSPFAINGGGYTF.

This clone has more than one count but fewer than ten. The chain links TRBV6-1 to TRBJ2-3; 7 nucleotides match TRBD2. The CDR3 sequence is 18 residues long. V trimming: 4 bases; J trimming: 5 bases; junction bases outside the gene matches: 18. Germline values: CDR1 MNHNS, CDR2 SASEGT. The CDR3 nucleotides read TGTGCCAGCAGTGCCCTATCTCCGCGGGAGCTGGCGGGAGATACGCAGTATTTT. This translates into CASSALSPRELAGDTQYF.

The chain carries TRBV5-1 and TRBJ2-5; 8 bases are shared with TRBD1. The CDR3 sequence is 15 residues long. CDR1 and CDR2 from the germline V gene are SGHRS and YFSETQ. After removal of 5 bases from V and 4 bases from J, the junction contained 10 bases not matched to a gene. The CDR3 reads CASRSVSGGRETQYF. The CDR3 DNA reads as TGCGCCAGCAGATCCGTGTCAGGGGGCCGAGAGACCCAGTACTTC.

J is TRBJ2-3 and V is TRBV4-1, with D unclear. The CDR3 length is 15 residues. Trimming took 0 bases from V and 4 from J, leaving 11 bases between them. Germline V gives CDR1 MGHRA, CDR2 YSYEKL. The CDR3 region has the DNA TGCGCCAGCAGCCAAGAGCTAATGGGTTCAGATACGCAGTATTTT. Residues: CASSQELMGSDTQYF.

The chain is built from TRBV7-2 and TRBJ2-2; a weak D match, TRBD2 (5 bases). CDR1 and CDR2 from the germline V gene are SGHTA and FQGNSA. The CDR3 contains 16 residues. Trimming pared 2 bases from V and 0 bases from J, leaving 10 bases between. The CDR3 region has the DNA TGTGCCAGCAGCTTAACTGCGGGCTCGAACACCGGGGAGCTGTTTTTT. It codes for CASSLTAGSNTGELFF.

The gene calls are TRBV7-3 and TRBJ2-7, with D maybe TRBD2 (5 bases). The CDR3 runs 15 residues. The V end lost 5 bases, the J end lost 2 bases, and 16 bases lay between the germline ends. The germline V gene encodes CDR1 SGHTA and CDR2 FQGTGA. The DNA of the CDR3 is TGTGCCAGCAGCCCCGGTCGAGGACTGACCTACGAGCAGTACTTC. It is translated as CASSPGRGLTYEQYF.

This chain uses TRBV5-1 with TRBJ2-5; TRBD1 might be the D (5 bases). Germline V lookup: CDR1 SGHRS, CDR2 YFSETQ. The CDR3 sequence is 13 residues long. V was clipped by 0 bases and J by 5 bases, with 8 bases between them. The CDR3, as DNA: TGCGCCAGCAGCTTGGGGGGCTTGGAGACCCAGTACTTC. Translation gives CASSLGGLETQYF.